This T cell receptor (beta chain) originates from a study of blood T cell repertoires in COVID-19 (TCRdb year 2020). Notes on the research overall: Samples covering the acute and convalescent phases of COVID-19 were provided by collaborators in the United States, Italy and Spain. The prospective study material was composed of cDNA or gDNA derived from T cells, B-cell-depleted T cells, or PBMCs. Deeply sampled blood TCRbeta repertoires from subjects exposed to, actively infected with, or recovered from COVID-19 were included in the dataset. The repertoires were released in a freely available public database meant as a resource for research on the immune response to SARS-CoV-2. Samples came from the ongoing ImmuneRACE study (first 160 participants) plus 1,254 subjects from 6 global collaborators. The sample metadata nearly always contained a de-identified subject ID, COVID-19 status, age in years and sex. Where available, HLA class I and class II types were obtained from metadata supplied by the sample provider rather than from assay-based typing.

The immunoSEQ Assay, a bias-controlled multiplex PCR, was used to amplify TCRbeta CDR3 regions from genomic DNA. Turning to the authors' computational methods: The number of nucleated cells in each sample was estimated by amplification of reference gene primers within the assay. Sequence reads were collapsed and filtered to measure the absolute abundance of every unique TCRbeta CDR3 rearrangement. For each sample, productive Simpson clonality was calculated as the square root of Simpson's diversity index over productive rearrangements. TCRdb mirrors the immuneACCESS table, restricted to in-frame sequences. Some clones are absent from its copies; in checked studies, under half trace to an unresolved V gene, and the reason for the others is unknown. V, J and clone size are taken as reported in that table, and D and trimming were inferred from the DNA itself. The sample has under 400,000 clones on record, about 87% of them singletons. Of the sample, about 10% is held by the ten largest clones.

Points the paper makes about the study in general: Clinical and demographic metadata were provided uncurated, with the amount varying by source and participant.

One collaborating source in Seattle enrolled patients while the patients were actively infected and followed the patients over time throughout the course of disease. Collaborating institutions collected whole blood in K2EDTA tubes following their own protocols. Collaborator samples were shipped for TCRbeta analysis as frozen whole blood, isolated PBMCs, or DNA extracted from either sample type. In the germline V gene (reference sequence), CDR1 corresponds to GTSNPN and CDR2 to SVGIG. From its cysteine to its phenylalanine, the CDR3 spans 13 amino acids. The only DNA kept is the CDR3, 39 bases in frame from the first base. V is shortened by 4 bases, J by 2 bases, and the region joining them spans 11 bases. Comment on this clone: Its antigen is currently not known. No base quality information exists; no much larger clone differs at one position.

Sequencing was done on a sample of peripheral blood. The chain is assembled from TRBV30 and TRBJ1-1; too little of a D gene remains to name it. The sequence came from a woman between 25 and 40 years old with COVID-19, enrolled during active disease. The CDR3 sequence is CAWTRTGNTEAFF. The nucleotide sequence is TGTGCCTGGACCCGAACGGGAAACACTGAAGCTTTCTTT.